This TCR beta chain was recovered during a study of OX40 agonist ivuxolimab in advanced cancers. Clones were read by immunoSEQ multiplex PCR, and TCRdb kept only the in-frame ones, dropping some. The sample has some 77,000 clones, about 86% seen once; the top ten hold roughly 2.9%. Overall study findings and caveats: More expanded clones were found, on average, in CD8+ than in CD4+ T cells.

About this clone: Its antigen is currently unknown.

Germline assignment: CDR1 SGHAT and CDR2 FQNNGV. The CDR3 is 17 amino acids. J was trimmed by 1 base and V by 3 bases; bases with no gene match: 11. The rearrangement joins TRBV11-2 to TRBJ1-2; 7 positions match TRBD1. The sample in question was CD4+ or CD8+ T cells sorted from blood, obtained in a trial of the OX40 agonist ivuxolimab. The clonotype comes from an adult with an advanced solid tumor such as melanoma, head and neck, liver or kidney cancer. The CDR3 bases are TGTGCCAGCAGCTTGGGTAGACAGGGACTATATAACTATGGCTACACCTTC. Residues: CASSLGRQGLYNYGYTF.